This TCR beta chain came from a study of T cell repertoires in cytomegalovirus infection. V lost 6 bases and J 1 base, leaving 10 bases between the germline ends. The CDR3 consists of 13 residues. CDR1 and CDR2 (germline): MNHNY, SVGAGI (reference sequence). Note on this clonotype: Its antigen is undetermined.

Using its own MiXCR run on the reads, TCRdb lists one record per CDR3 protein. This table has approximately 910,000 distinct CDR3 sequences, less than 40% appearing once. The rearrangement links TRBV6-6 to TRBJ2-7; D uncertain. Material: cultured CD8+ T cells from PBMCs, obtained from culture after CMV antigen stimulation. The sequence came from a human donor in good health (CMV status not recorded). Some clones in this sample may be carry-over from other donors' samples. This CDR3 is CASRETQSYEQYV. CDR3 DNA sequence: TGTGCCAGCAGGGAGACCCAGTCCTACGAGCAGTACGTC.